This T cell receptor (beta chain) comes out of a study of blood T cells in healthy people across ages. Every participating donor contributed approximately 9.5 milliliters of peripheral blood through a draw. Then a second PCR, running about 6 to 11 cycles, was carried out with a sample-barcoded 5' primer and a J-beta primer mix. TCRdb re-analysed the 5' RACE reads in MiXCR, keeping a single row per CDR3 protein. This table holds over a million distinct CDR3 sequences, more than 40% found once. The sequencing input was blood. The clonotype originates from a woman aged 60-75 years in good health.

The DNA for the CDR3 is TGTGCCAGCAGCGTCCGGGGGGGGACTAGCGCCTCTGAGCAGTTCTTC. It specifies CASSVRGGTSASEQFF. This sequence joins TRBV9 and TRBJ2-1; TRBD2 matches 10 bases. The V gene end was trimmed by 2 bases and the J gene end by 9 bases; junction bases not matched to a gene: 11. The length of the CDR3 is 16 residues. The germline V gene has CDR1 SGDLS and CDR2 YYNGEE.